This T cell receptor (beta chain) was identified in a study of blood T cell repertoires in COVID-19. Across the study: Donors in the United States, Italy and Spain gave samples during acute or convalescent COVID-19.

Germline V gene data show CDR1 as MGHDK and CDR2 as SYGVNS. V was trimmed by 6 bases and J by 5 bases, leaving 16 bases between them. The CDR3 consists of 14 residues. Methods used by the authors: Amplified reference gene primers provided the basis for estimating nucleated cell counts. Clones were read by immunoSEQ multiplex PCR, and TCRdb kept only the in-frame ones, dropping some. Clone size and the V and J calls come from that table; the DNA yielded D and trimming. The sample has some 150,000 clones; around 81% are singletons. Sequenced: peripheral blood. J is TRBJ1-2 and V is TRBV25-1, with a possible D match to TRBD1 (6 bases). The TCR was taken from a woman between 40 and 50 years old with active or convalescent COVID-19. The CDR3 DNA reads TGTGCCAGCAGCCGTCGGGACAATACTTATGGCTACACCTTC. As protein: CASSRRDNTYGYTF.